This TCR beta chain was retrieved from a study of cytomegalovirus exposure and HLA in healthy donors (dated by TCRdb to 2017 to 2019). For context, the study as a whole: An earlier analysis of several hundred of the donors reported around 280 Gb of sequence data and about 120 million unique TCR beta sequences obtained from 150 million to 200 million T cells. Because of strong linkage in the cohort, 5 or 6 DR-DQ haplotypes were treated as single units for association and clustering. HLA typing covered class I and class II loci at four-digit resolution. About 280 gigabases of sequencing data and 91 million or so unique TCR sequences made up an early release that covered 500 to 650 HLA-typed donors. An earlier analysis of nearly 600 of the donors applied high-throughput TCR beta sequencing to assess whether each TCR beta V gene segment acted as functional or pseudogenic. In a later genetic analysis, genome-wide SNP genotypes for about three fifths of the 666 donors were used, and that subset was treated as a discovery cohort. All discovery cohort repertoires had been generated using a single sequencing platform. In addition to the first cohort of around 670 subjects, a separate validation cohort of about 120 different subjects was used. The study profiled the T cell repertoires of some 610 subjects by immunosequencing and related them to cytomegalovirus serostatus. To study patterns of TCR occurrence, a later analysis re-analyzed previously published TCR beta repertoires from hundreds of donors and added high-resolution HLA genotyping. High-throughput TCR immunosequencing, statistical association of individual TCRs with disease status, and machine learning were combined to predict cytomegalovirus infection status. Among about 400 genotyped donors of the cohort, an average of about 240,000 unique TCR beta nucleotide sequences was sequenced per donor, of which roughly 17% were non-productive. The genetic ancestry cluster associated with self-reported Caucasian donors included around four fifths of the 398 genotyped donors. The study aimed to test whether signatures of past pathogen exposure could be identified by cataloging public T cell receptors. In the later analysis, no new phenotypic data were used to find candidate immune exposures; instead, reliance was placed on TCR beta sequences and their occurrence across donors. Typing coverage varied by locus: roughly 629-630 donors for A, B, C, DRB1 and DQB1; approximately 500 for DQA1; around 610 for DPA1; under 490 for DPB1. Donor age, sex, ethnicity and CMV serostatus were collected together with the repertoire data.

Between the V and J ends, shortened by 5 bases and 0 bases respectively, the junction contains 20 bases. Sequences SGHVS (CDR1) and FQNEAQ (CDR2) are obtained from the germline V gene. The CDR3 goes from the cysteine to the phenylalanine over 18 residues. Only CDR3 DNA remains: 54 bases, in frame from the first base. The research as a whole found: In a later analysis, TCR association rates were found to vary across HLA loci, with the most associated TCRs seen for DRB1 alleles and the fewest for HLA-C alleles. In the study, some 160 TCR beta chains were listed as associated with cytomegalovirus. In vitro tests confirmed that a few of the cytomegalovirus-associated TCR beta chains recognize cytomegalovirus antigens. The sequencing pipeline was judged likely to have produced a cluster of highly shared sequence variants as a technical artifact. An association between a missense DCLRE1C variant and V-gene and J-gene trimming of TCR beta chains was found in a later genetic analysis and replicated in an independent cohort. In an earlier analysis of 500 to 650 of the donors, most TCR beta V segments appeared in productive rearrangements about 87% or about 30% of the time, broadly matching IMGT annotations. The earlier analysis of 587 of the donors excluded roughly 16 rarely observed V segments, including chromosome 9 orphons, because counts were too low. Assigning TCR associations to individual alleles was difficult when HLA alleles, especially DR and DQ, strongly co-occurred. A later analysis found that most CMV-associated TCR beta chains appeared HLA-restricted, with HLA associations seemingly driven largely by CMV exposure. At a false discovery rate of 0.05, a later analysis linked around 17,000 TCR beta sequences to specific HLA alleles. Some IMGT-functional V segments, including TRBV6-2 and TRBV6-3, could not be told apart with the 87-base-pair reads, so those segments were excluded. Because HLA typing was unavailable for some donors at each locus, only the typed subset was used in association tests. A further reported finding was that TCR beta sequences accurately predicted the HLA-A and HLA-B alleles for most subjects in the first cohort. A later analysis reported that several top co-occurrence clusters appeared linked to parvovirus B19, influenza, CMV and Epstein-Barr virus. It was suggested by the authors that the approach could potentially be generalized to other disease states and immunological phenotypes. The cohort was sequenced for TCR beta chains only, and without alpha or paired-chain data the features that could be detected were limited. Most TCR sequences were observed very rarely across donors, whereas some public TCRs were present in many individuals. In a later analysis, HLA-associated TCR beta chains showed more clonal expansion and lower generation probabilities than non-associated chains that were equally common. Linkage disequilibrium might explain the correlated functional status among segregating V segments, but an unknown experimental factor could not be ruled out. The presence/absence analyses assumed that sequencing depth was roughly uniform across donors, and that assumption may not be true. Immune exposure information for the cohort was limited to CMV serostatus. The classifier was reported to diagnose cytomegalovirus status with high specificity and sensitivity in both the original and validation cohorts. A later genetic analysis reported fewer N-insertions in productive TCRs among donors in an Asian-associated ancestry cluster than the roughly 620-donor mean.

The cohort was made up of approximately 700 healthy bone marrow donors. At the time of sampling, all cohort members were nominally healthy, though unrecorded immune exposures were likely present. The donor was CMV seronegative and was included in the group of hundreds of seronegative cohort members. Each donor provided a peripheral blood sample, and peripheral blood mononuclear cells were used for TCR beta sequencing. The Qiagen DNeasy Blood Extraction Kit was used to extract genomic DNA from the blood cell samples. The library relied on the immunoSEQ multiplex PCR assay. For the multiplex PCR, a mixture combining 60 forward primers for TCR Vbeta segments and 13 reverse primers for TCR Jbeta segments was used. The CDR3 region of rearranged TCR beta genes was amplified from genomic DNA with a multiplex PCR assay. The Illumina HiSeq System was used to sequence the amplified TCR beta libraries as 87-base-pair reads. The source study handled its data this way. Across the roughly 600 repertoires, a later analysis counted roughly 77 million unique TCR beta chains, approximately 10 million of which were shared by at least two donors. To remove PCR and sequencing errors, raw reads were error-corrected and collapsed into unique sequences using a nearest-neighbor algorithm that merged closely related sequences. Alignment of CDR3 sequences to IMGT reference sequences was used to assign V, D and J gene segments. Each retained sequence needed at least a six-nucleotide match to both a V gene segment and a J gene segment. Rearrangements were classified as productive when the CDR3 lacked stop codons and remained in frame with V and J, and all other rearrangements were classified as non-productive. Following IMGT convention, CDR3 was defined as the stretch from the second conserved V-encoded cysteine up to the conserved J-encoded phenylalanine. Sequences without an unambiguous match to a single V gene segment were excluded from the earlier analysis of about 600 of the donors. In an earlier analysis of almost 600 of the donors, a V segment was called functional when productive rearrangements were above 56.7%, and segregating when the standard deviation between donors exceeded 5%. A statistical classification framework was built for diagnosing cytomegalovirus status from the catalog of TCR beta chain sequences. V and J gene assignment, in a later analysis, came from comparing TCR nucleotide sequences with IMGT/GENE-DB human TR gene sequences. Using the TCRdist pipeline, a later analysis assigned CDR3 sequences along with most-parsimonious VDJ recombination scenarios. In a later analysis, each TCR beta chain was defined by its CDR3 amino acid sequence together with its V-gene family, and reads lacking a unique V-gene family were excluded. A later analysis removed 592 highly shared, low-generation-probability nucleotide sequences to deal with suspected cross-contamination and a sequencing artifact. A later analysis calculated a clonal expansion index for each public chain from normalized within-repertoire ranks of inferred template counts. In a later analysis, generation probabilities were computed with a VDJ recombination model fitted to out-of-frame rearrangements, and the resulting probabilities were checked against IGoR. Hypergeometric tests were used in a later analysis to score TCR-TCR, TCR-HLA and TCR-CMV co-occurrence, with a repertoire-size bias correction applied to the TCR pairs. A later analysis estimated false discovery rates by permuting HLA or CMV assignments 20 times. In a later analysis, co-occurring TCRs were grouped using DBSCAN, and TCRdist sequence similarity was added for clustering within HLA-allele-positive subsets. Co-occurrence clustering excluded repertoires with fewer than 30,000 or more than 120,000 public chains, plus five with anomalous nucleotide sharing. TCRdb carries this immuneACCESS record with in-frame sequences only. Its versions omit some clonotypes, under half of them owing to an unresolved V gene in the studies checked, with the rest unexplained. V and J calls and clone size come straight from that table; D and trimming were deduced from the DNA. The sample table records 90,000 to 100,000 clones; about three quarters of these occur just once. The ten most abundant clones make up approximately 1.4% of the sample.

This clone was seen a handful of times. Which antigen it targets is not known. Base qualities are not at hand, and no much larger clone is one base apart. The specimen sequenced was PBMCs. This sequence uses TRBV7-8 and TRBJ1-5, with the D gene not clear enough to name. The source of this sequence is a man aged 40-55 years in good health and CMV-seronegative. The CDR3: CASSPTRRAPYSNQPQHF. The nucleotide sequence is TGTGCCAGCAGCCCCACCAGGAGGGCCCCCTATAGCAATCAGCCCCAGCATTTT.